This T cell receptor beta chain was documented in a study of blood T cells in healthy people across ages. All donors came from Russia, were Caucasian and healthy, and spanned ages about 6 to 100. This clonotype has just a few counts. Antigen specificity is unknown. Study-wide points: Investigators treated diversity estimates from one million T cells as underestimates.

Primed by a sample-barcoded 5' primer and a J-beta primer mix, a second PCR proceeded for 7 to 11 cycles. Every sample produced at least 2.5 million CDR3-containing paired-end reads. TCRdb re-derived calls from the 5' RACE reads in MiXCR, one entry per CDR3 protein. The sample has over 1,200,000 distinct CDR3 sequences; roughly 59% are singletons. The V end lost 5 bases, the J end lost 4 bases, and 12 bases lay between the germline ends. Germline lookup yields CDR1 SQVTM and CDR2 ANQGSEA. This CDR3 has 12 residues. This sequence originates from a man aged 18 to 29 in good health. V gene TRBV29-1 combines with J gene TRBJ2-7; TRBD2 is a possible D gene (5 bases). The source material was blood. CDR3 DNA: TGCAGCGTTACTCGGAGCGGATACGAGCAGTACTTC. It yields the protein CSVTRSGYEQYF.